The clone carrying this T cell receptor (beta chain) has a handful of counts. CDR3 size: 12 residues. Per germline, CDR1 MNHNS and CDR2 SASEGT. TCRdb passed the PCR reads through MiXCR, listing each CDR3 protein once. The repertoire holds around 7,000 distinct CDR3 sequences, with over 25% as singletons. This sample was included in a study of immune characterization of retroperitoneal liposarcoma. This sequence joins TRBV6-1 and TRBJ2-5; weak D call: TRBD2 (5 bases). The J call is in doubt because the DNA end fits TRBJ2-7 better. Sequenced material: blood. This clonotype was sampled from a male donor with retroperitoneal liposarcoma. CDR3 residues: CASRQPGNEQYF. CDR3 bases: TGTGCCAGCAGGCAGCCCGGGAACGAGCAGTACTTC.